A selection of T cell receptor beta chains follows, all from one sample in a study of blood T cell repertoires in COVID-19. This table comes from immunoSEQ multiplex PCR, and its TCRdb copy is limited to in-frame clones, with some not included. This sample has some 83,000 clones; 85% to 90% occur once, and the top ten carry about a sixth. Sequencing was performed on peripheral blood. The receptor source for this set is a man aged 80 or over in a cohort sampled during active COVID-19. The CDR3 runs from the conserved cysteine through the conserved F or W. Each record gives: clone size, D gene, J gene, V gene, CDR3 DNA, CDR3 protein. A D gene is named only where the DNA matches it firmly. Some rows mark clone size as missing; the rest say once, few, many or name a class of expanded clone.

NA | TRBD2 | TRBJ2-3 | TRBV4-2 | TGTGCCAGCAGCCAATTGGCCAGCGGGGGCATCACAGATACGCAGTATTTT | CASSQLASGGITDTQYF
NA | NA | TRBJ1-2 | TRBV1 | TGCACCAGCAGCCAAGACCCCTACCGGGACTTTCGGGAACGAGCGGGCTACACCTTC | CTSSQDPYRDFRERAGYTF
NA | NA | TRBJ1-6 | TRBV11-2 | TGTGCCAGCAGCTTAGGGTCCGGGTATGCTTCACCCCTCCACTTT | CASSLGSGYASPLHF
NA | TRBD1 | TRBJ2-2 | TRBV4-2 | TGTGCCAGCAGCCACCCCGGGACAGGGGGCAACGGGGAGCTGTTTTTT | CASSHPGTGGNGELFF
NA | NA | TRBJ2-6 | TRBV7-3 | TGTGCCAGCAGCCTATCCCCGGGCGGGGCCGGGGCCAACGTCCTGACTTTC | CASSLSPGGAGANVLTF
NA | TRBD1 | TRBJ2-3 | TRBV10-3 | TGTGCCACCGCGGGACAGGGGGCAGATACGCAGTATTTT | CATAGQGADTQYF
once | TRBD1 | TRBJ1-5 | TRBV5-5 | TGTGCCAGCAGCCCCGGGACAGTCAATCAGCCCCAGCATTTT | CASSPGTVNQPQHF
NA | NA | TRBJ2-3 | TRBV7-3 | TGTGCCAGCAGCTTCGGCAGCGAACCAGATACGCAGTATTTT | CASSFGSEPDTQYF
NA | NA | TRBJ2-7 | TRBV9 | TGTGCCAGCAGCGGGAGGCAGGTCGACTACGAGCAGTACTTC | CASSGRQVDYEQYF
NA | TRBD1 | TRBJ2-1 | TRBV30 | TGTGCCTGGGACAGGGGTAAGGGCGATGAGCAGTTCTTC | CAWDRGKGDEQFF
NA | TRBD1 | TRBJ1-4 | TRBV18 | TGTGCCAGCTCACTTGGGACAGGGGAATTAAAACTGTTTTTT | CASSLGTGELKLFF
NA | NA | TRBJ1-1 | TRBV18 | TGTGCCAGCTCACCCTCAGGGGTCCTGAACACTGAAGCTTTCTTT | CASSPSGVLNTEAFF
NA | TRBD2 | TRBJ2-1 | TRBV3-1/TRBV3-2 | TGTGCCAGCAGCCAAGGCGGGGGGGCTCGTGTCGGTGAGCAGTTCTTC | CASSQGGGARVGEQFF
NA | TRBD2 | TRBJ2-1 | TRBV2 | TGTGCCAGCAGGTCGTTAGCGGGGGGCTCGATCTATGAGCAGTTCTTC | CASRSLAGGSIYEQFF
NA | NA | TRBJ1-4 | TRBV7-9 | TGTGCCAGCAGCCCCCGCAGGGATGAAAAACTGTTTTTT | CASSPRRDEKLFF
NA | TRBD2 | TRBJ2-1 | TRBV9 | TGTGCCAGCGGACAGAGCGGGGGGGCCAATGAGCAGTTCTTC | CASGQSGGANEQFF
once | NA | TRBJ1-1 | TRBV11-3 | TGTGCCAGCAGCGTTAGGAGGAGGACTGAAGCTTTCTTT | CASSVRRRTEAFF